Listed below are T cell receptor beta chains from one sample, sequenced in a study of OX40 agonist ivuxolimab in advanced cancers. Profiled with immunoSEQ multiplex PCR; TCRdb holds only in-frame clones, not every one. The sample holds 90,000 to 150,000 clones, 85% to 90% seen once. The material sequenced was CD4+ or CD8+ T cells sorted from blood, taken in a trial of the OX40 agonist ivuxolimab. These receptor sequences come from an adult with an advanced solid tumor such as melanoma, head and neck, liver or kidney cancer. Each CDR3 is given with its conserved first and last residue. D genes are given only for firm matches. Not every row has a clone size; where given, it reads once, few, many or a size class.

size: .; J: TRBJ2-7; D: TRBD2; V: TRBV10-3; length: 12; DNA: TGTGCCGCTAGCGGGGAATCCTACGAGCAGTACTTC; CDR3: CAASGESYEQYF
size: once; J: TRBJ1-2; D: .; V: TRBV6-1; length: 14; DNA: TGTGCCAGCAGTGAAGTGCTACAGGGTTATGGCTACACCTTC; CDR3: CASSEVLQGYGYTF
size: few; J: TRBJ2-7; D: .; V: TRBV11-2; length: 14; DNA: TGTGCCACTCCGGTCGGTATAGGGGGGGACGAGCAGTACTTC; CDR3: CATPVGIGGDEQYF
size: .; J: TRBJ2-3; D: .; V: TRBV10-3; length: 11; DNA: TGTGCCATCAGGACGGAAGATACGCAGTATTTT; CDR3: CAIRTEDTQYF
size: .; J: TRBJ2-1; D: .; V: TRBV4-2; length: 17; DNA: TGTGCCAGCAGCCAATCGGGCGGTCCAGGCGTCTACAATGAGCAGTTCTTC; CDR3: CASSQSGGPGVYNEQFF
size: .; J: TRBJ2-1; D: TRBD2; V: TRBV7-2; length: 14; DNA: TGTGCCAGCAGCTATAGCGGGGGGTACAATGAGCAGTTCTTC; CDR3: CASSYSGGYNEQFF
size: .; J: TRBJ2-3; D: TRBD2; V: TRBV7-2; length: 17; DNA: TGTGCCAGCAGCCCACTAACTATAGCGGGGGAAGGGAATACGCAGTATTTT; CDR3: CASSPLTIAGEGNTQYF
size: .; J: TRBJ2-6; D: .; V: TRBV10-1; length: 15; DNA: TGCGCCAGCAGTGATGGTGGCTCTGGGGCCAACGTCCTGACTTTC; CDR3: CASSDGGSGANVLTF
size: .; J: TRBJ2-3; D: TRBD1; V: TRBV5-1; length: 15; DNA: TGCGCCAGCCTAGTAGGACAGGGAGTCTCGGATACGCAGTATTTT; CDR3: CASLVGQGVSDTQYF
size: .; J: TRBJ2-3; D: .; V: TRBV7-8; length: 14; DNA: TGTGCCAGCAGCCGAGCGGCCTCCACAGATACGCAGTATTTT; CDR3: CASSRAASTDTQYF
size: .; J: TRBJ2-5; D: TRBD2; V: TRBV27; length: 15; DNA: TGTGCCAGCAGCGTAGCGGGGGGGTACCAAGAGACCCAGTACTTC; CDR3: CASSVAGGYQETQYF
size: .; J: TRBJ1-5; D: .; V: TRBV28; length: 14; DNA: TGTGCCAGCAATCGGGCCTCAACGGGACAGCCCCAGCATTTT; CDR3: CASNRASTGQPQHF
size: .; J: TRBJ2-2; D: TRBD2; V: TRBV19; length: 14; DNA: TGTGCCAGTAGTATCCTACGGGGGGCCGGGGAGCTGTTTTTT; CDR3: CASSILRGAGELFF
size: .; J: TRBJ2-7; D: TRBD1; V: TRBV27; length: 13; DNA: TGTGCCAGCGGCCGACAGGGGGCGATAGAGCAGTACTTC; CDR3: CASGRQGAIEQYF
size: .; J: TRBJ1-6; D: .; V: TRBV6-5; length: 16; DNA: TGTGCCAGCAGTTACTCCGCGGGGCCCGGAGATTCACCCCTCCACTTT; CDR3: CASSYSAGPGDSPLHF
size: .; J: TRBJ1-5; D: TRBD1; V: TRBV19; length: 15; DNA: TGTGCCAGCACTGGGACAGGGGGCTCAAATCAGCCCCAGCATTTT; CDR3: CASTGTGGSNQPQHF
size: .; J: TRBJ1-6; D: .; V: TRBV27; length: 15; DNA: TGTGCCAGCCGATGGGGGGGGAGCGATAATTCACCCCTCCACTTT; CDR3: CASRWGGSDNSPLHF
size: .; J: TRBJ2-5; D: .; V: TRBV10-1; length: 14; DNA: TGCGCCAGCAGTGAGTCGGCAGCCCAAGAGACCCAGTACTTC; CDR3: CASSESAAQETQYF
size: .; J: TRBJ2-2; D: TRBD2; V: TRBV19; length: 18; DNA: TGTGCCAGTAGTCCTTTAAGAGGCCAGCGGGGGGCCACCGGGGAGCTGTTTTTT; CDR3: CASSPLRGQRGATGELFF
size: .; J: TRBJ1-2; D: .; V: TRBV28; length: 12; DNA: TGTGCCAGCACCCCCCTGGGGTATGGCTACACCTTC; CDR3: CASTPLGYGYTF
size: .; J: TRBJ1-2; D: TRBD1; V: TRBV5-1; length: 16; DNA: TGCGCCAGCAGCTTGGCGTGGGACAGGGGTTCCTATGGCTACACCTTC; CDR3: CASSLAWDRGSYGYTF
size: .; J: TRBJ1-2; D: .; V: TRBV4-1; length: 12; DNA: TGCGCCAGCAGCCCTGAGGGCTATGGCTACACCTTC; CDR3: CASSPEGYGYTF
size: .; J: TRBJ1-3; D: .; V: TRBV7-9; length: 14; DNA: TGTGCCAGCAAGGCAGGGGCCTCTGGAAACACCATATATTTT; CDR3: CASKAGASGNTIYF
size: .; J: TRBJ2-5; D: .; V: TRBV5-1; length: 13; DNA: TGCGCCAGCAGCTTGAACCGGCAAGGGACCCAGTACTTC; CDR3: CASSLNRQGTQYF
size: .; J: TRBJ1-6; D: TRBD1; V: TRBV11-2; length: 15; DNA: TGTGCCAGCAGCTCCGGGACAGGGTATGGTTCACCCCTCCACTTT; CDR3: CASSSGTGYGSPLHF
size: .; J: TRBJ2-1; D: .; V: TRBV5-1; length: 13; DNA: TGCGCCAGCAGCTCCCCTCCCTACAATGAGCAGTTCTTC; CDR3: CASSSPPYNEQFF
size: .; J: TRBJ1-2; D: TRBD1; V: TRBV28; length: 15; DNA: TGTGCCAGCAGTTTATTGGGAGGCAGGGGGGGAGGCTACACCTTC; CDR3: CASSLLGGRGGGYTF
size: .; J: TRBJ1-5; D: TRBD1; V: TRBV9; length: 17; DNA: TGTGCCAGCAGCGTTGGACAGGGCCTAGAGGGCAATCAGCCCCAGCATTTT; CDR3: CASSVGQGLEGNQPQHF
size: .; J: TRBJ2-3; D: TRBD2; V: TRBV5-1; length: 15; DNA: TGCGCCAGCAGCTTGCAAGCGGGGCGGGCAGATACGCAGTATTTT; CDR3: CASSLQAGRADTQYF
size: .; J: TRBJ1-3; D: .; V: TRBV28; length: 14; DNA: TGTGCCAGCACCCGACAGAACTCTGGAAACACCATATATTTT; CDR3: CASTRQNSGNTIYF
size: .; J: TRBJ2-2; D: .; V: TRBV6-5; length: 15; DNA: TGTGCCAGCACCTGGGGGGCTGCGAACACCGGGGAGCTGTTTTTT; CDR3: CASTWGAANTGELFF
size: .; J: TRBJ1-5; D: .; V: TRBV28; length: 14; DNA: TGTGCCAGCAGTTTATACGGAGCCAATCAGCCCCAGCATTTT; CDR3: CASSLYGANQPQHF
size: few; J: TRBJ2-2; D: TRBD1; V: TRBV2; length: 14; DNA: TGTGCCAGCAGCAAGGACAGGGTGGACGGGGAGCTGTTTTTT; CDR3: CASSKDRVDGELFF
size: .; J: TRBJ2-3; D: .; V: TRBV5-1; length: 14; DNA: TGCGCCAGCAGCACGGGACGGTTTGGAGATACGCAGTATTTT; CDR3: CASSTGRFGDTQYF
size: .; J: TRBJ2-5; D: .; V: TRBV4-3; length: 16; DNA: TGCGCCAGCAGCCAAGATTGGGTCGGGACGCAAGAGACCCAGTACTTC; CDR3: CASSQDWVGTQETQYF
size: .; J: TRBJ1-5; D: .; V: TRBV6-5; length: 14; DNA: TGTGCCAGCAGGACCCTATTGGGCAATCAGCCCCAGCATTTT; CDR3: CASRTLLGNQPQHF
size: .; J: TRBJ2-5; D: .; V: TRBV27; length: 14; DNA: TGTGCCAGCAGCCCATCCAGGCAGCAAGAGACCCAGTACTTC; CDR3: CASSPSRQQETQYF